The table lists the clone carrying this T cell receptor beta chain with many counts. The ends were cut back, 0 bases at V and 1 base at J, with 6 bases in the middle. The germline gives CDR1 MNHEY, CDR2 SVGAGI. The CDR3 sequence is 14 residues long. Noted time point: pre-sensitization, week 0. This sample's treatment: therapeutic diphenylcyclopropenone sensitization with weekly scalp DPC. The record originates from a study of human T cells and chemical hapten exposure. Study background: The sensitizer, 2% DPC, was used on around 2 cm by around 2 cm of upper inner arm skin.

The study's library attached unique molecular identifiers to single cDNA molecules. From the RACE reads, TCRdb called clonotypes with MiXCR, one entry per CDR3 protein. Among around 300,000 distinct CDR3 sequences, around 5.5% were seen once, and the ten largest hold roughly 8.2%. The chain employs TRBV6-5 and TRBJ1-2, with D hard to call. Source: whole blood, taken in connection with sensitization to the hapten diphenylcyclopropenone (DPC). This TCR derives from a woman in her late teens or twenties with alopecia areata. Some clones in this sample may be carry-over from other donors' samples. As DNA, the CDR3 is TGTGCCAGCAGTTACTCAACATTTAACTATGGCTACACCTTC. Translation: CASSYSTFNYGYTF.